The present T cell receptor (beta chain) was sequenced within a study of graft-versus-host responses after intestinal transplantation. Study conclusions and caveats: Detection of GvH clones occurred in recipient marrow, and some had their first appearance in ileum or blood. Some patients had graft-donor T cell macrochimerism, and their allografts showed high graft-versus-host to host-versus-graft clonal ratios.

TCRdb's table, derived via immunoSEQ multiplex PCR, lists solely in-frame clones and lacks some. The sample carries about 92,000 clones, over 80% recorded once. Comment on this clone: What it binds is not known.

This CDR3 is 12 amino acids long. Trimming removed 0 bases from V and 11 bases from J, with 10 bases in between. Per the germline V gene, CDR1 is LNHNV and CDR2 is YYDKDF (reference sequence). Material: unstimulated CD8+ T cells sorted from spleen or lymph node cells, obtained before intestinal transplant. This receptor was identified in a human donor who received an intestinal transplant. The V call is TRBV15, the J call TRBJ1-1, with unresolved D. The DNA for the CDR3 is TGTGCCACCAGCAGAGATCTTGCGGGCGCTTTCTTT. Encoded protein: CATSRDLAGAFF.